This T cell receptor (beta chain) was captured in a study of blood T cell repertoires in COVID-19. Assay: immunoSEQ multiplex PCR; the TCRdb copy retains only in-frame clones and omits some. The sample lists about 280,000 clones, 80% to 90% occurring once. The CDR3 is made up of 13 amino acids. Between the trimmed V and J ends, which lost 8 bases and 2 bases, there was a span of 12 bases. Germline V lookup: CDR1 SNHLY, CDR2 FYNNEI. This clonotype originated in a woman aged 25 to 45 with acute COVID-19. The sequencing input was PBMCs or T cells enriched from blood (not recorded which). The V and J genes are TRBV2 and TRBJ2-5, with D possibly TRBD2 on 6 matching bases. The CDR3 loop reads CASSPGGQETQYF. DNA for the CDR3: TGTGCCAGCTCCCCTGGGGGGCAAGAGACCCAGTACTTC.